A selection of T cell receptor beta chains follows, all from one sample in a study of coeliac disease. Assay: immunoSEQ multiplex PCR; the TCRdb copy retains only in-frame clones and omits some. The table records 6,000 to 8,000 clones, roughly 65% of them present only once. The sequenced material came from lamina propria lymphocytes from the gut. The receptors derive from a woman in her sixties or seventies with active celiac disease. Both conserved end residues are part of each CDR3. A D gene is named only where the DNA matches it firmly. Not all rows give a size; the values are once, few, many and, for expanded clones, a class.

d_call: TRBD2; j_call: TRBJ2-1; clone_size: NA; v_call: TRBV30; cdr3_aa: CAWSRTSGYNEQFF; cdr3_nt: TGTGCCTGGAGTCGGACTAGCGGATACAATGAGCAGTTCTTC
d_call: TRBD2; j_call: TRBJ2-3; clone_size: NA; v_call: TRBV29-1; cdr3_aa: CSVVRTSGAITDTQYF; cdr3_nt: TGCAGCGTTGTGAGGACTAGCGGGGCGATCACAGATACGCAGTATTTT
d_call: NA; j_call: TRBJ2-6; clone_size: once; v_call: TRBV12-2; cdr3_aa: CASRVIPSTQSRANVLTF; cdr3_nt: TGTGCAAGTCGCGTCATTCCCTCCACACAAAGTCGGGCCAACGTCCTGACTTTC
d_call: TRBD2; j_call: TRBJ2-7; clone_size: NA; v_call: TRBV7-2; cdr3_aa: CASKLGGVTYEQYF; cdr3_nt: TGTGCCAGCAAGTTGGGAGGGGTCACCTACGAGCAGTACTTC
d_call: NA; j_call: TRBJ2-7; clone_size: few; v_call: TRBV14; cdr3_aa: CASSGRIPYEQYF; cdr3_nt: TGTGCCAGCAGCGGGCGTATCCCCTACGAGCAGTACTTC
d_call: NA; j_call: TRBJ1-1; clone_size: few; v_call: TRBV7-2; cdr3_aa: CASSRSTGMNTEAFF; cdr3_nt: TGTGCCAGCAGCCGTTCAACAGGAATGAACACTGAAGCTTTCTTT
d_call: NA; j_call: TRBJ2-1; clone_size: few; v_call: TRBV29-1; cdr3_aa: CSATAWGAANNEQFF; cdr3_nt: TGCAGCGCCACGGCGTGGGGCGCTGCGAACAATGAGCAGTTCTTC
d_call: NA; j_call: TRBJ1-1; clone_size: few; v_call: TRBV7-9; cdr3_aa: CASSFSVNTEAFF; cdr3_nt: TGTGCCAGCAGCTTCTCGGTGAACACTGAAGCTTTCTTT
d_call: NA; j_call: TRBJ2-7; clone_size: NA; v_call: TRBV7-2; cdr3_aa: CASSPARGRDYEQYF; cdr3_nt: TGTGCCAGCAGCCCCGCCCGCGGCAGGGACTACGAGCAGTACTTC
d_call: TRBD1; j_call: TRBJ1-1; clone_size: NA; v_call: TRBV6-5; cdr3_aa: CASSYGQGEAFF; cdr3_nt: TGTGCCAGCAGTTACGGACAGGGCGAAGCTTTCTTT
d_call: NA; j_call: TRBJ2-4; clone_size: NA; v_call: TRBV10-3; cdr3_aa: CAVGLEAKNIQYF; cdr3_nt: TGTGCCGTCGGTTTAGAAGCCAAAAACATTCAGTACTTC
d_call: NA; j_call: TRBJ1-2; clone_size: NA; v_call: TRBV11-2; cdr3_aa: CASSFIRGGYTF; cdr3_nt: TGTGCCAGCAGCTTTATTCGGGGAGGCTACACCTTC
d_call: NA; j_call: TRBJ2-3; clone_size: few; v_call: TRBV6-4; cdr3_aa: CASSVRAFTDTQYF; cdr3_nt: TGTGCCAGCAGTGTGAGAGCCTTCACAGATACGCAGTATTTT
d_call: TRBD2; j_call: TRBJ2-5; clone_size: NA; v_call: TRBV15; cdr3_aa: CATSRVGGSGETQYF; cdr3_nt: TGTGCCACCAGCAGAGTGGGGGGGTCTGGGGAGACCCAGTACTTC
d_call: NA; j_call: TRBJ2-3; clone_size: NA; v_call: TRBV10-1; cdr3_aa: CARGTDTQYF; cdr3_nt: TGCGCAAGGGGTACAGATACGCAGTATTTT
d_call: NA; j_call: TRBJ1-2; clone_size: medium-sized; v_call: TRBV9; cdr3_aa: CASSDSKGGYGYTF; cdr3_nt: TGTGCCAGCAGTGATTCCAAGGGAGGCTATGGCTACACCTTC
d_call: TRBD1; j_call: TRBJ1-4; clone_size: NA; v_call: TRBV5-1; cdr3_aa: CASSIGTGGNEKLFF; cdr3_nt: TGCGCCAGCAGCATTGGGACAGGGGGCAATGAAAAACTGTTTTTT
d_call: NA; j_call: TRBJ2-1; clone_size: NA; v_call: TRBV5-1; cdr3_aa: CASSWQPGHVDEQFF; cdr3_nt: TGCGCCAGCAGCTGGCAACCGGGACATGTCGATGAGCAGTTCTTC
d_call: TRBD1; j_call: TRBJ2-7; clone_size: NA; v_call: TRBV29-1; cdr3_aa: CSVGDRLYEQYF; cdr3_nt: TGCAGCGTTGGGGACAGATTATACGAGCAGTACTTC
d_call: TRBD1; j_call: TRBJ1-2; clone_size: NA; v_call: TRBV18; cdr3_aa: CASSRGQGKANYGYTF; cdr3_nt: TGTGCCAGCTCAAGGGGACAGGGTAAAGCTAACTATGGCTACACCTTC
d_call: TRBD2; j_call: TRBJ2-7; clone_size: NA; v_call: TRBV15; cdr3_aa: CATSRGGTSGTYEQYF; cdr3_nt: TGTGCCACCAGCAGAGGAGGGACTAGCGGGACCTACGAGCAGTACTTC